The clone carrying this TCR beta chain has more than one count but fewer than ten. Antigen: not known. During its preparation, the TCRbeta library received unique molecular identifiers. Each CDR3 protein is one row after TCRdb ran MiXCR on the PCR reads. The data hold approximately 230,000 distinct CDR3 sequences, with 20% to 30% observed a single time. The sample belongs to a study of T-cell reconstitution after alpha-beta-depleted transplantation in children. The study, taken as a whole, reports: Approximately two months post-transplant, alpha-beta T cells reportedly originated from several hundred expanded graft clones. Newly produced T cells mostly provided counts and TCRbeta diversity after one year, as hyperexpanded clones declined. Some patients' high day-60 TCRbeta diversity was attributed to recipient cells surviving conditioning.

The CDR3 has 16 residues. V gave up 0 bases and J gave up 5 bases; unmatched junction bases: 8. In germline, CDR1 is LGHNA, CDR2 YSLEER. This clonotype was sampled from a female patient younger than 10 who had a stem cell transplant for congenital amegakaryocytic thrombocytopenia, so the T cells may come from the graft donor. Source: PBMCs, mostly from graft donor cells, taken 360 days after TCRalphabeta/CD19-depleted stem cell transplant. The chain links TRBV4-3 to TRBJ2-3, with 7 nucleotides matching TRBD2. The CDR3: CASSQDEAGEGDTQYF. CDR3 in DNA: TGCGCCAGCAGCCAAGACGAGGCGGGAGAGGGAGATACGCAGTATTTT.